This T cell receptor (beta chain) was retrieved from a study of blood T cell repertoires in COVID-19. Study context: The origin of the acute and convalescent COVID-19 samples was the United States, Italy and Spain.

Sequenced by immunoSEQ multiplex PCR; TCRdb stores in-frame clones only, minus some. The repertoire holds 110,000 to 150,000 clones, with approximately 82% as singletons. The CDR3 covers 12 residues. J gave up 6 bases and V 4 bases, and 0 bases lay outside the gene matches. Specimen: peripheral blood. The chain combines TRBV12-3 or TRBV12-4 with TRBJ1-2, with 9 bases aligning to TRBD1. The clonotype was recovered from a man in his sixties with active or convalescent COVID-19. The CDR3 nucleotides read TGTGCCAGCAGTTGGACAGGGGATGGCTACACCTTC. It codes for CASSWTGDGYTF.